A single sample is the source of the 2 T cell receptor beta chains below, sequenced in a study of regulatory T cells in long-lasting Graves disease. To make TCR beta libraries, researchers used iRepertoire HTBI primers and Arm-PCR of CDR3 regions. TCRdb re-called the multiplex PCR reads through MiXCR, storing one row per CDR3 protein. The repertoire holds 520,000 or so distinct CDR3 sequences, with more than 10% as singletons. The time point here: newly diagnosed GD, antithyroid drugs for less than 3 months. The TCR library was made from RNA that had been extracted from PBMCs in TRIzol. This sample also belongs to another study, concerning T cells in Graves' hyperthyroidism and ophthalmopathy.

The material sequenced was peripheral blood mononuclear cells (PBMCs), taken at new diagnosis, from a patient treated with antithyroid drugs. These receptor sequences come from a woman aged 30 to 39 with Graves disease.

This clonotype was counted at least ten times. The V gene is TRBV12-3 or TRBV12-4, the J gene TRBJ2-3, with D tentatively TRBD2 (6 bases). V lost 7 bases and J lost 6, with 17 bases in between. The CDR3 length is 14 residues. The CDR3 loop is CASTPAGSTDTQYF. The DNA for the CDR3 is TGTGCCAGCACCCCTGCGGGGTCCACGGATACGCAGTATTTT.

This clonotype was counted a few times. The CDR3, as DNA: TGTGCCAGCAATTGGTCCAATCGGAACACTGAAGCTTTCTTT. Translation: CASNWSNRNTEAFF. The chain carries TRBV27 and TRBJ1-1, with D unclear. Germline CDR1 is MNHEY and CDR2 is SMNVEV (reference sequence). This CDR3 spans 14 amino acids. V was trimmed by 7 bases and J by 1 base, leaving 13 bases between them.